This entry describes one T cell receptor (beta chain). What it binds is not known. A much larger clone differs from this one at a single base, so this may be a read error. This specimen belongs to a study of T-cell memory formation after mild COVID-19. 5'RACE with constant-segment primers yielded barcoded, UMI-tagged TCR alpha and TCR beta cDNA libraries. TCRdb reprocessed the 5' RACE reads with MiXCR, giving one entry per CDR3 protein. The table includes approximately 490,000 distinct CDR3 sequences, over 20% detected once. General study points: Among contracting clones, CD4+ were mainly CM/EM and CD8+ enriched in EMRA.

Germline CDR1 is SGHAT and CDR2 is FQNNGV. The length of the CDR3 is 14 residues. J gave up 4 bases and V 5 bases, and 3 bases lay outside the gene matches. The origin of this receptor is an adult woman who had mild COVID-19 (a few samples of this study predate the infection). Cell type and time point are not known. Sample: PBMCs or a T cell subset sorted from them (not recorded which). The V gene is TRBV11-2, the J gene TRBJ2-3; 10 positions match TRBD1. The DNA for the CDR3 is TGTGCCAGCAGCCGGGACAGGGGCTCAGATACGCAGTATTTT. It translates to CASSRDRGSDTQYF.